The 13 T cell receptor beta chains reported below all come from one sample, sequenced in a study of shared clonotypes between healthy human individuals. Data came from immunoSEQ multiplex PCR; TCRdb stores just in-frame clones and leaves some out. The data show fewer than 850,000 clones, about 90% seen once. Material: memory CD8+ T cells from PBMCs. Documented subset: CD45RO+ cells pooled with CCR7-negative TemRA cells. Receptors originate from a young man in good health. Some clones in this sample may be carry-over from other donors' samples.

V and J are TRBV19 and TRBJ2-7; 8 bases line up with TRBD2. CDR1 and CDR2 (germline): LNHDA, SQIVND (reference sequence). Trimming removed 7 bases from V and 4 bases from J; junction bases left unmatched: 6. This CDR3 spans 13 amino acids. CDR3 region: CASMEAGGYEQYF. The DNA for the CDR3 is TGTGCCAGTATGGAGGCGGGAGGTTACGAGCAGTACTTC.

This chain joins TRBV19 and TRBJ2-1, with TRBD1 as a possible D gene (6 bases). The CDR3 consists of 16 residues. The V end was cut by 7 bases, the J end by 1 base, with 17 bases between. Per the germline V gene, CDR1 is LNHDA and CDR2 is SQIVND (reference sequence). The CDR3, as DNA: TGTGCCAGTATGCGAACAGGGATAAGGTCCTACAATGAGCAGTTCTTC. The encoded protein is CASMRTGIRSYNEQFF.

The chain couples TRBV10-3 to TRBJ2-7, with TRBD1 as a possible D gene (6 bases). Germline V gene sequence: CDR1 ENHRY, CDR2 SYGVKD. Trimming left V 1 base short and J 0 bases short, with 22 bases between. The CDR3 consists of 19 residues. CDR3 bases: TGTGCCATCAGTGAGTTAGGGGTGTTTCAGGGGCCTTACTCCTACGAGCAGTACTTC. This encodes CAISELGVFQGPYSYEQYF.

This rearrangement joins TRBV27 to TRBJ2-5; TRBD1 is a possible D gene (6 bases). V was pared by 4 bases and J by 5 bases, with 14 bases between. Germline-derived CDR1 and CDR2 are MNHEY and SMNVEV (reference sequence). CDR3 length: 14 amino acids. Written as DNA, the CDR3 is TGTGCCAGCAGTTCCAACAGGGTATTGGAGACCCAGTACTTC. Residues: CASSSNRVLETQYF.

The chain recombines TRBV7-9 with TRBJ1-2; TRBD1 aligns across 7 bases. The V gene's germline CDR1 is SEHNR and CDR2 FQNEAQ (reference sequence). The CDR3 is 15 residues long. The V segment lost 4 bases and the J segment 0 bases; nucleotides outside the gene matches: 5. CDR3 DNA sequence: TGTGCCAGCAGCTCGCAGGGGGAAGCTAACTATGGCTACACCTTC. Its protein product is CASSSQGEANYGYTF.

The rearrangement links TRBV6-1 to TRBJ2-3; either TRBD1 or TRBD2 may supply D (7 bases each). The CDR3 sequence is 15 residues long. Trimming removed 1 base at V and 4 bases at J, with 12 bases between. Germline V lookup: CDR1 MNHNS, CDR2 SASEGT. CDR3 protein: CASSEVAGGADTQYF. The CDR3, as DNA: TGTGCCAGCAGTGAAGTGGCAGGGGGGGCAGATACGCAGTATTTT.

CDR3 residues: CASRIGQGNRNTIYF. The CDR3 DNA sequence: TGTGCCAGCAGAATCGGACAGGGCAATAGAAACACCATATATTTT. This chain connects TRBV6-5 to TRBJ1-3, with TRBD1 matching over 8 bases. The germline V gene has CDR1 MNHEY and CDR2 SVGAGI. The V segment lost 6 bases and the J segment 5 bases; nucleotides outside the gene matches: 9. The CDR3 spans 15 residues.

This clone was found a few times. The genes are TRBV19 and TRBJ2-7; a possible D gene is TRBD1 (6 bases). V lost 5 bases and J lost 1, with 15 bases in between. CDR1 LNHDA and CDR2 SQIVND come from the germline V gene (reference sequence). The length of the CDR3 is 15 residues. The CDR3 nucleotides are TGTGCCAGTAGTCCCATAGAGGGACAATCCTACGAGCAGTACTTC. Amino acids: CASSPIEGQSYEQYF.

With respect to this clone: This may come from a read error, since a much larger clone is one base off. The chain recombines TRBV13 with TRBJ2-5; D remains ambiguous. V was trimmed by 2 bases and J by 1 base, leaving 5 bases between them. This CDR3 is built from 13 residues. From germline, CDR1 is PRHDT and CDR2 FYEKMQ (reference sequence). CDR3 loop: CASSLISQETQYF. The DNA of the CDR3 is TGTGCCAGCAGCTTAATTAGCCAAGAGACCCAGTACTTC.

The rearrangement joins TRBV30 to TRBJ2-7, with a possible D match to TRBD2 (7 bases). CDR1 and CDR2 from the germline V gene are GTSNPN and SVGIG (reference sequence). The CDR3 spans 13 residues. V was trimmed by 6 bases and J by 4 bases, leaving 16 bases between them. CDR3 sequence reads: CACGDRRGYEQYF. The CDR3 DNA is TGTGCCTGCGGTGACAGGCGGGGGTACGAGCAGTACTTC.

The V gene is TRBV7-9, the J gene TRBJ2-5; 14 bases map to TRBD2. The CDR3 has 17 amino acids. The germline V gene has CDR1 SEHNR and CDR2 FQNEAQ (reference sequence). The V segment lost 5 bases and the J segment 3 bases; nucleotides outside the gene matches: 8. The CDR3 DNA is TGTGCCAGCAGCCCGGGACTAGCGGGAGAGGGTAAAGAGACCCAGTACTTC. Protein product: CASSPGLAGEGKETQYF. Full variable domain (rest looked up from reference TRBV7-9 and TRBJ2-5): DTGVSQNPRHKITKRGQNVTFRCDPISEHNRLYWYRQTLGQGPEFLTYFQNEAQLEKSRLLSDRFSAERPKGSFSTLEIQRTEQGDSAMYLCASSPGLAGEGKETQYFGPGTRLLVL.

The chain links TRBV9 to TRBJ2-3, with 9 bases matching TRBD1. The CDR3 is 17 amino acids. Germline loops: CDR1 SGDLS, CDR2 YYNGEE. The J segment lost 3 bases and the V segment lost 2 bases, leaving 10 bases of the junction unmatched. The CDR3 DNA sequence: TGTGCCAGCAGCGTTACCACAGGGGGCGCCCCGACAGATACGCAGTATTTT. Encoded protein: CASSVTTGGAPTDTQYF. The full variable domain, its missing parts supplied by reference TRBV9 and TRBJ2-3, is DSGVTQTPKHLITATGQRVTLRCSPRSGDLSVYWYQQSLDQGLQFLIQYYNGEERAKGNILERFSAQQFPDLHSELNLSSLELGDSALYFCASSVTTGGAPTDTQYFGPGTRLTVL.

The chain is built from TRBV29-1 and TRBJ2-2, with 7 nucleotides matching TRBD1. Per the germline V gene, CDR1 is SQVTM and CDR2 is ANQGSEA. The CDR3 extends over 15 amino acids. V shed 1 base, J shed 6 bases, and the junction held 8 bases outside the gene matches. CDR3 DNA: TGCAGCGTTGAAGTGACAGGGCGGATTGCCGGGGAGCTGTTTTTT. This translates into CSVEVTGRIAGELFF.